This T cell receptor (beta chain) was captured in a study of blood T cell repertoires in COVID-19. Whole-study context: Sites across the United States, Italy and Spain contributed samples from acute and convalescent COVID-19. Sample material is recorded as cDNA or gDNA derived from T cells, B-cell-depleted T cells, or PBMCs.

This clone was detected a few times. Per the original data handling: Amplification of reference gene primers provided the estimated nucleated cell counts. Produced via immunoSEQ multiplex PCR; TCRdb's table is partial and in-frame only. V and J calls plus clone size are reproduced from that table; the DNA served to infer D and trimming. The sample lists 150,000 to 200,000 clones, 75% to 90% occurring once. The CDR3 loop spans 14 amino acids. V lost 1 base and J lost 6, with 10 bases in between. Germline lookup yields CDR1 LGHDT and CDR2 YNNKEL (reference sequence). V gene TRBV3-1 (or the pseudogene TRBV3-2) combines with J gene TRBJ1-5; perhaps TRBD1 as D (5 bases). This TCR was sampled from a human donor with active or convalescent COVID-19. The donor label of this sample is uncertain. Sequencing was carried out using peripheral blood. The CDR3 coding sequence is TGTGCCAGCAGCCAAGGGGGGGAATCTCAGCCCCAGCATTTT. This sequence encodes CASSQGGESQPQHF.